This T cell receptor (beta chain) was profiled in a study of CD8 T cells in Susac syndrome. Turning to the study itself: Among the sequenced Susac syndrome patients, roughly 6 had active disease while 8 or 9 were in remission.

The RNA, about 0.45 to 1 ug, was put through reverse transcription using random hexamers. A single record per CDR3 protein comes from TCRdb applying MiXCR to the immunoSEQ multiplex PCR reads. The sample has about 150,000 distinct CDR3 sequences; about 95% are singletons. Trimming cost V 5 bases and J 0 bases, with 14 bases left between them. In germline, CDR1 is SNHLY, CDR2 FYNNEI. This CDR3 spans 16 amino acids. The receptor's source is a human donor with Susac syndrome. Material for sequencing was CD4+ T cells from PBMCs. The chain couples TRBV2 to TRBJ2-1; D remains unclear. The CDR3 spells CASSITVLVSYNEQFF. The CDR3 nucleotides are TGTGCCAGCAGTATTACGGTTTTGGTCTCCTACAATGAGCAGTTCTTC.